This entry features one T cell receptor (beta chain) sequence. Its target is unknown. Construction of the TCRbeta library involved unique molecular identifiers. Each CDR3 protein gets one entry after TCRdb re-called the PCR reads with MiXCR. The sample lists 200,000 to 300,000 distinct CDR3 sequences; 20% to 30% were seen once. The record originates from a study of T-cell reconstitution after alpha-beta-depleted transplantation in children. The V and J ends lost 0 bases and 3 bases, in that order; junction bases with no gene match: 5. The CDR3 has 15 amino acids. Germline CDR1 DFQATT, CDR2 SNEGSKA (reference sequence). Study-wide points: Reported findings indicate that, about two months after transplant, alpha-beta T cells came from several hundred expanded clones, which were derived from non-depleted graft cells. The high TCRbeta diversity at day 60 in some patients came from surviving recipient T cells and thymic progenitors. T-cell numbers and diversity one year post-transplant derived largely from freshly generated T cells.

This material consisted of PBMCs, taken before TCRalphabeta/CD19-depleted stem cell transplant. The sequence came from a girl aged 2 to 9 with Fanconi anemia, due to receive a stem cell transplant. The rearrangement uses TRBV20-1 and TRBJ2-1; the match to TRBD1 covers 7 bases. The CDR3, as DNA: TGCAGTGCTAGAGACTGGGGACAGCACTACAATGAGCAGTTCTTC. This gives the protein CSARDWGQHYNEQFF.